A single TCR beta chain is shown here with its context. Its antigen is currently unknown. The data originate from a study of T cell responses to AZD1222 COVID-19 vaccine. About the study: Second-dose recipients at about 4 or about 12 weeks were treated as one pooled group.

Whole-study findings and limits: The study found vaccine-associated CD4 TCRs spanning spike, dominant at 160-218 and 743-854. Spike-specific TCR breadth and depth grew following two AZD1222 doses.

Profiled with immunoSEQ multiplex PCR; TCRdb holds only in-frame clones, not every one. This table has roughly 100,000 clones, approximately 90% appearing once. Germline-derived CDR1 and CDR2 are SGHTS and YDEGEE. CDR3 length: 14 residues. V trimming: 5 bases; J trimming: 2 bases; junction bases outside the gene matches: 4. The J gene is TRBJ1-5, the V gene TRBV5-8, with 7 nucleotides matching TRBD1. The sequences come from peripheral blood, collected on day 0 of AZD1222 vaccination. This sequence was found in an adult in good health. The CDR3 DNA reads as TGTGCCAGCAGTCTGGACAGGCGCAATCAGCCCCAGCATTTT. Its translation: CASSLDRRNQPQHF.